The 18 T cell receptor beta chains in this list originate from one sample, sequenced in a study of cytomegalovirus exposure and HLA in healthy donors. 60 Vbeta and 13 Jbeta primers were used in PCR. Method: immunoSEQ multiplex PCR; TCRdb's copy keeps in-frame clones and lacks some. The data contain approximately 150,000 clones, 84% of them singletons. Sequenced sample: PBMCs. The receptors here all came from a man aged 25 to 45 in good health and CMV-seronegative.

The genes are TRBV6-5 and TRBJ2-7; 10 nucleotides line up with TRBD2. With 6 bases clipped from V and 3 bases from J, the junction kept 5 bases outside the gene matches. Germline values: CDR1 MNHEY, CDR2 SVGAGI. This CDR3 has 14 amino acids. CDR3 bases: TGTGCCAGCAGCTGGACTAGCGGACACTACGAGCAGTACTTC. It translates to CASSWTSGHYEQYF.

This chain joins TRBV28 and TRBJ2-7; maybe TRBD1 (6 bases). The germline V and J ends were trimmed by 6 bases and 4 bases, with 10 bases remaining between them. Looked up from germline, CDR1 is MDHEN and CDR2 is SYDVKM. This CDR3 region has 12 residues. CDR3 residues: CASSPDRYEQYF. The CDR3 DNA sequence: TGTGCCAGCAGCCCGGACAGATACGAGCAGTACTTC.

The chain recombines TRBV6-6 with TRBJ2-1; 11 bases match TRBD1. CDR3 length: 15 amino acids. Germline CDR1 reads MNHNY; CDR2 reads SVGAGI (reference sequence). With 5 bases clipped from V and 3 bases from J, the junction kept 3 bases outside the gene matches. CDR3 sequence reads: CASSLGTGGYNEQFF. As DNA, the CDR3 is TGTGCCAGCAGTCTTGGGACAGGGGGCTACAATGAGCAGTTCTTC.

This clone was detected only once. The gene calls are TRBV15 and TRBJ1-4, with 12 bases matching TRBD1. In germline, CDR1 is LNHNV, CDR2 YYDKDF (reference sequence). V lost 0 bases to trimming and J lost 8 bases; unmatched junction nucleotides: 4. The CDR3 runs to 16 residues. The CDR3 spells CATSRDRGTGGEKLFF. The CDR3 nucleotides are TGTGCCACCAGCAGAGATCGTGGGACAGGGGGCGAAAAACTGTTTTTT.

The gene calls are TRBV19 and TRBJ2-3, with D hard to call. The CDR3 sequence is 17 residues long. Germline CDR1 and CDR2: LNHDA and SQIVND (reference sequence). V was shortened by 7 bases and J by 2 bases, with 22 bases between the two germline ends. This CDR3 is CASNPAAQAPSTDTQYF. In DNA, the CDR3 is TGTGCCAGTAATCCGGCTGCCCAGGCCCCGTCCACAGATACGCAGTATTTT. Together with reference TRBV19 and TRBJ2-3, the CDR3 gives the full variable domain: DGGITQSPKYLFRKEGQNVTLSCEQNLNHDAMYWYRQDPGQGLRLIYYSQIVNDFQKGDIAEGYSVSREKKESFPLTVTSAQKNPTAFYLCASNPAAQAPSTDTQYFGPGTRLTVL.

The gene calls are TRBV5-4 and TRBJ1-2, with 10 bases that match TRBD1. The CDR3 is made up of 15 amino acids. Looked up from germline, CDR1 is SGHNT and CDR2 is YYREEE (reference sequence). Trimming at V came to 3 bases and at J to 6 bases, leaving 8 bases not matched to a gene. CDR3 nucleotides: TGTGCCAGCAGCTACCCCGGGACAGGGGCCGATGGCTACACCTTC. It is translated as CASSYPGTGADGYTF.

The V and J genes are TRBV9 and TRBJ1-1; D is perhaps TRBD1 (5 bases). Germline loops: CDR1 SGDLS, CDR2 YYNGEE. The CDR3 loop spans 15 amino acids. The V end was cut by 0 bases, the J end by 5 bases, with 14 bases between. The CDR3 sequence is CASSVGLGGWTEAFF. DNA of the CDR3: TGTGCCAGCAGCGTAGGTTTGGGGGGTTGGACTGAAGCTTTCTTT.

In DNA form, the CDR3 reads TGTGCCAGCAGCTTGGATAGGGGTTCTGGAAACACCATATATTTT. This translates into CASSLDRGSGNTIYF. The rearrangement uses TRBV5-6 and TRBJ1-3; D might be TRBD1 (5 bases). The germline gives CDR1 SGHDT, CDR2 YYEEEE. V was clipped by 0 bases and J by 1 base, with 8 bases between them. CDR3 length: 15 residues. Full variable domain (remainder filled in from reference TRBV5-6 and TRBJ1-3): DAGVTQSPTHLIKTRGQQVTLRCSPKSGHDTVSWYQQALGQGPQFIFQYYEEEERQRGNFPDRFSGHQFPNYSSELNVNALLLGDSALYLCASSLDRGSGNTIYFGEGSWLTVV.

The gene calls are TRBV4-1 and TRBJ2-3; the D gene is possibly TRBD2 (6 bases). Germline loops: CDR1 MGHRA, CDR2 YSYEKL. This CDR3 contains 15 residues. The germline V and J ends were trimmed by 3 bases and 2 bases, with 12 bases remaining between them. The CDR3 DNA reads TGCGCCAGCAGCCACTATTTAGCGGCCACAGATACGCAGTATTTT. This translates into CASSHYLAATDTQYF.

This clone showed up just a few times. This sequence joins TRBV6-6 and TRBJ2-7; 11 bases map to TRBD1. J was trimmed by 3 bases and V by 3 bases; bases with no gene match: 1. Per the germline V gene, CDR1 is MNHNY and CDR2 is SVGAGI (reference sequence). The length of the CDR3 is 14 residues. The DNA for the CDR3 is TGTGCCAGCAGTTATGGGACAGGGGGCTACGAGCAGTACTTC. This encodes CASSYGTGGYEQYF.

This clone was counted only a few times. The chain employs TRBV4-3 and TRBJ2-7, with TRBD2 matching 8 bases. CDR3 length: 15 residues. Per the germline V gene, CDR1 is LGHNA and CDR2 is YSLEER. V trimming: 1 base; J trimming: 3 bases; junction bases outside the gene matches: 5. In DNA form, the CDR3 reads TGCGCCAGCAGCCAAGGTCGGGGGGGCCGCTACGAGCAGTACTTC. Protein product: CASSQGRGGRYEQYF.

This clone turned up a few times. The chain uses TRBV2 and TRBJ1-2, with a possible D match to TRBD1 (5 bases). Trimming took 3 bases from V and 4 from J, leaving 9 bases between them. This CDR3 is 13 amino acids long. Germline CDR1 and CDR2: SNHLY and FYNNEI. CDR3 nucleotide sequence: TGTGCCAGCAGTGACAGGGAATCCTATGGCTACACCTTC. Translation gives CASSDRESYGYTF.

The rearrangement joins TRBV4-2 to TRBJ1-1; tentative D call: TRBD1 (6 bases). V gave up 0 bases and J gave up 1 base, with 9 bases separating them. The CDR3 runs 15 residues. Per germline, CDR1 LGHNA and CDR2 YNFKEQ. The CDR3 sequence: CASSQETTGNTEAFF. The CDR3 nucleotides are TGTGCCAGCAGCCAAGAAACGACAGGGAACACTGAAGCTTTCTTT.

This clone occurred a few times. The V gene is TRBV7-2, the J gene TRBJ2-7; 7 bases line up with TRBD1. The V gene's germline CDR1 is SGHTA and CDR2 FQGNSA. The length of the CDR3 is 14 residues. The V and J ends lost 5 bases and 3 bases, in that order; junction bases with no gene match: 7. For the CDR3, the DNA is TGTGCCAGCAGCATCCAGGGGGTTGACTACGAGCAGTACTTC. Translating gives CASSIQGVDYEQYF.

The chain recombines TRBV2 with TRBJ1-5, with 7 bases that match TRBD1. The germline V gene encodes CDR1 SNHLY and CDR2 FYNNEI. The CDR3 has 13 amino acids. J lost 6 bases, V lost 6 bases, and 5 bases had no gene match. This CDR3 reads CASSEGAGQPQHF. CDR3 DNA sequence: TGTGCCAGCAGCGAGGGGGCCGGTCAGCCCCAGCATTTT.

The sample holds a few counts of this clone. One end of the junction varies from germline; a read error may be responsible. V and J are TRBV6-5 and TRBJ1-6; D gene uncertain. CDR1 and CDR2 from the germline V gene are MNHEY and SVGAGI. This CDR3 spans 14 amino acids. The CDR3 sequence: CASSYSGRNPPLHF. The DNA for the CDR3 is TGTGCCAGCAGTTACTCGGGCCGTAATCCACCCCTCCACTTT.

The CDR3 nucleotides read TGTGCCAGCAGCTTACAATCTAGCTCACCCCTCCACTTT. It codes for CASSLQSSSPLHF. The chain couples TRBV7-9 to TRBJ1-6; D is uncertain. The germline V gene encodes CDR1 SEHNR and CDR2 FQNEAQ (reference sequence). Between the trimmed V and J ends, which lost 2 bases and 10 bases, there was a span of 9 bases. The CDR3 totals 13 residues.

The chain employs TRBV5-8 and TRBJ2-2; 8 nucleotides agree with TRBD2. CDR3 length: 16 residues. From germline, CDR1 is SGHTS and CDR2 YDEGEE. V gave up 4 bases and J gave up 5 bases; unmatched junction bases: 10. CDR3 sequence (DNA): TGTGCCAGCAGCCGCACCGGGAGGGCCTTAACCGGGGAGCTGTTTTTT. Translated, it gives CASSRTGRALTGELFF.